A selection of T cell receptor beta chains follows, all from one sample in a study of blood T cell repertoires in COVID-19. Clones were sequenced by immunoSEQ multiplex PCR, and TCRdb holds only the in-frame ones, with some missing. This sample yields some 200,000 clones, of which 86% are seen a single time; 2.5% to 3.5% belongs to the top ten. The specimen sequenced was PBMCs or T cells enriched from blood (not recorded which). Receptor source: a woman in her forties or fifties in a cohort exposed to, infected with or recovered from COVID-19 (not recorded which). CDR3s include the opening cysteine and the closing phenylalanine or tryptophan. A D gene is named only where the DNA matches it firmly. Clone size, where shown, is once, few, many, or a class for clones that have expanded.

clone_size,j_call,v_call,d_call,cdr3_length,cdr3_aa,cdr3_nt
NA,TRBJ1-1,TRBV13,NA,12,CASSLTETEAFF,TGTGCCAGCAGCTTAACAGAGACTGAAGCTTTCTTT
NA,TRBJ1-3,TRBV2,NA,14,CASKILGSGNTIYF,TGTGCCAGTAAAATATTGGGGAGTGGAAACACCATATATTTT
NA,TRBJ2-1,TRBV7-2,TRBD2,17,CASSLARLAGGRNEQFF,TGTGCCAGCAGCTTAGCGCGACTAGCGGGGGGGCGCAATGAGCAGTTCTTC
NA,TRBJ2-2,TRBV6-6,NA,16,CASSGRRVSNTGELFF,TGTGCCAGCTCTGGTCGCCGGGTCTCGAACACCGGGGAGCTGTTTTTT
NA,TRBJ1-1,TRBV4-2,NA,16,CASSPRIGQSTLEAFF,TGTGCCAGCAGCCCGAGGATAGGACAGTCGACCCTTGAAGCTTTCTTT
NA,TRBJ2-2,TRBV7-9,NA,16,CASSLGTAPGVGELFF,TGTGCCAGCAGCCTGGGGACGGCCCCGGGAGTCGGGGAGCTGTTTTTT
once,TRBJ2-2,TRBV4-1,TRBD2,16,CASSQWGSGGPGELFF,TGCGCCAGCAGCCAATGGGGGAGCGGGGGGCCCGGGGAGCTGTTTTTT
few,TRBJ2-2,TRBV9,NA,15,CASSVDHRDTGELFF,TGTGCCAGCAGCGTAGATCACAGGGATACCGGGGAGCTGTTTTTT
NA,TRBJ2-7,TRBV9,TRBD1,15,CASSLSGTGSREQYF,TGTGCCAGCAGCCTCAGCGGGACAGGGTCTCGGGAGCAGTACTTC
NA,TRBJ1-4,TRBV6-5,TRBD1,14,CASSYSGQGEKLFF,TGTGCCAGCAGTTACTCAGGACAGGGCGAAAAACTGTTTTTT
NA,TRBJ2-2,TRBV18,NA,15,CASSPLSGGTGELFF,TGTGCCAGCTCACCCTTGTCCGGGGGCACCGGGGAGCTGTTTTTT
NA,TRBJ2-3,TRBV2,NA,15,CASKERGGSTDTQYF,TGTGCCAGCAAGGAACGCGGGGGCTCCACAGATACGCAGTATTTT
NA,TRBJ2-1,TRBV7-6,NA,16,CASSLIGGTTYNEQFF,TGTGCCAGCAGCTTAATCGGGGGTACTACCTACAATGAGCAGTTCTTC
once,TRBJ2-5,TRBV6-5,TRBD2,15,CASRAGGLRQETQYF,TGTGCCAGCAGGGCGGGGGGCCTTCGACAAGAGACCCAGTACTTC
NA,TRBJ2-2,TRBV7-9,NA,15,CASSPAGTKAGELFF,TGTGCCAGCAGCCCTGCGGGGACGAAGGCCGGGGAGCTGTTTTTT
NA,TRBJ2-1,TRBV2,TRBD2,16,CAGLGKERGSYNEQFF,TGTGCCGGACTAGGGAAGGAGCGGGGGTCCTACAATGAGCAGTTCTTC
NA,TRBJ2-1,TRBV6-2/TRBV6-3,TRBD2,14,CASSSLGGRNEQFF,TGTGCCAGCAGTTCGTTGGGGGGGAGGAATGAGCAGTTCTTC
NA,TRBJ1-2,TRBV4-2,NA,15,CASSQNQGRENGYTF,TGTGCCAGCAGCCAAAACCAGGGGAGGGAAAATGGCTACACCTTC
once,TRBJ1-2,TRBV7-2,TRBD1,14,CASSLWQGVYGYTF,TGTGCCAGCAGCTTATGGCAGGGGGTCTATGGCTACACCTTC
NA,TRBJ2-3,TRBV15,TRBD2,15,CATSIRGGASDTQYF,TGTGCCACCAGCATCCGCGGGGGGGCGTCAGATACGCAGTATTTT
NA,TRBJ1-4,TRBV27,NA,15,CASSLFGGGNEKLFF,TGTGCCAGCAGTTTATTCGGGGGGGGTAATGAAAAACTGTTTTTT
NA,TRBJ1-5,TRBV20-1,TRBD1,13,CSASRGQGQPQHF,TGCAGTGCTAGTAGGGGGCAGGGTCAGCCCCAGCATTTT
NA,TRBJ1-5,TRBV6-1,NA,14,CASSERQEYQPQHF,TGTGCCAGCAGTGAACGGCAGGAATATCAGCCCCAGCATTTT
NA,TRBJ2-3,TRBV28,NA,12,CASSLQSDTQYF,TGTGCCAGCAGTTTACAGTCAGATACGCAGTATTTT
NA,TRBJ2-5,TRBV7-9,TRBD1,15,CASSLRQGFQETQYF,TGTGCCAGCAGCTTAAGACAGGGGTTCCAAGAGACCCAGTACTTC
NA,TRBJ2-7,TRBV5-1,TRBD1,17,CASSFPPGTGKDHEQYF,TGCGCCAGCAGCTTCCCACCCGGGACAGGGAAGGACCACGAGCAGTACTTC
NA,TRBJ1-1,TRBV5-4,NA,14,CASSLTGMNTEAFF,TGTGCCAGCAGCTTGACAGGGATGAACACTGAAGCTTTCTTT
NA,TRBJ2-2,TRBV29-1,TRBD2,16,CSVKTSGEINTGELFF,TGCAGCGTCAAGACTAGCGGGGAAATAAACACCGGGGAGCTGTTTTTT
once,TRBJ2-3,TRBV28,NA,14,CASSRSSSTDTQYF,TGTGCCAGCAGCCGTAGCAGTAGCACAGATACGCAGTATTTT
NA,TRBJ1-2,TRBV28,NA,13,CASSSPSGNGYTF,TGTGCCAGCAGTTCCCCCTCGGGGAATGGCTACACCTTC
NA,TRBJ2-5,TRBV7-9,NA,14,CASSLRQGQETQYF,TGTGCCAGCAGCTTAAGGCAGGGCCAAGAGACCCAGTACTTC
NA,TRBJ2-5,TRBV3-1/TRBV3-2,NA,11,CASSDAGAQYF,TGTGCCAGCAGCGACGCCGGGGCCCAGTACTTC
NA,TRBJ2-2,TRBV30,TRBD1,14,CAWNGQGNTGELFF,TGTGCCTGGAACGGACAGGGGAACACCGGGGAGCTGTTTTTT
once,TRBJ1-5,TRBV19,NA,14,CASSPRGSNQPQHF,TGTGCCAGTAGCCCCAGGGGTAGCAATCAGCCCCAGCATTTT
NA,TRBJ1-3,TRBV24-1,NA,14,CATSDSYSGNTIYF,TGTGCCACCAGTGATTCTTACTCTGGAAACACCATATATTTT
NA,TRBJ2-2,TRBV4-3,NA,16,CASSQVRTVNTGELFF,TGCGCCAGCAGCCAAGTCCGGACAGTGAACACCGGGGAGCTGTTTTTT
NA,TRBJ1-2,TRBV29-1,TRBD1,13,CSVRTGLNYGYTF,TGCAGCGTTCGGACAGGACTCAACTATGGCTACACCTTC
once,TRBJ1-1,TRBV28,TRBD1,15,CASSGPQGADTEAFF,TGTGCCAGCAGTGGACCACAGGGGGCTGACACTGAAGCTTTCTTT
NA,TRBJ1-2,TRBV10-3,TRBD1,14,CAISESGTGYGYTF,TGTGCCATCAGTGAGTCAGGGACAGGCTATGGCTACACCTTC
NA,TRBJ1-3,TRBV6-4,NA,21,CASSDSDSKAETSSSGNTIYF,TGTGCCAGCAGTGACTCCGATTCGAAGGCAGAGACATCCAGCTCTGGAAACACCATATATTTT
NA,TRBJ1-2,TRBV6-2/TRBV6-3,TRBD1,20,CASSYSYVRQGSTGYYGYTF,TGTGCCAGCAGTTACTCGTACGTACGGCAAGGATCGACAGGGTACTATGGCTACACCTTC